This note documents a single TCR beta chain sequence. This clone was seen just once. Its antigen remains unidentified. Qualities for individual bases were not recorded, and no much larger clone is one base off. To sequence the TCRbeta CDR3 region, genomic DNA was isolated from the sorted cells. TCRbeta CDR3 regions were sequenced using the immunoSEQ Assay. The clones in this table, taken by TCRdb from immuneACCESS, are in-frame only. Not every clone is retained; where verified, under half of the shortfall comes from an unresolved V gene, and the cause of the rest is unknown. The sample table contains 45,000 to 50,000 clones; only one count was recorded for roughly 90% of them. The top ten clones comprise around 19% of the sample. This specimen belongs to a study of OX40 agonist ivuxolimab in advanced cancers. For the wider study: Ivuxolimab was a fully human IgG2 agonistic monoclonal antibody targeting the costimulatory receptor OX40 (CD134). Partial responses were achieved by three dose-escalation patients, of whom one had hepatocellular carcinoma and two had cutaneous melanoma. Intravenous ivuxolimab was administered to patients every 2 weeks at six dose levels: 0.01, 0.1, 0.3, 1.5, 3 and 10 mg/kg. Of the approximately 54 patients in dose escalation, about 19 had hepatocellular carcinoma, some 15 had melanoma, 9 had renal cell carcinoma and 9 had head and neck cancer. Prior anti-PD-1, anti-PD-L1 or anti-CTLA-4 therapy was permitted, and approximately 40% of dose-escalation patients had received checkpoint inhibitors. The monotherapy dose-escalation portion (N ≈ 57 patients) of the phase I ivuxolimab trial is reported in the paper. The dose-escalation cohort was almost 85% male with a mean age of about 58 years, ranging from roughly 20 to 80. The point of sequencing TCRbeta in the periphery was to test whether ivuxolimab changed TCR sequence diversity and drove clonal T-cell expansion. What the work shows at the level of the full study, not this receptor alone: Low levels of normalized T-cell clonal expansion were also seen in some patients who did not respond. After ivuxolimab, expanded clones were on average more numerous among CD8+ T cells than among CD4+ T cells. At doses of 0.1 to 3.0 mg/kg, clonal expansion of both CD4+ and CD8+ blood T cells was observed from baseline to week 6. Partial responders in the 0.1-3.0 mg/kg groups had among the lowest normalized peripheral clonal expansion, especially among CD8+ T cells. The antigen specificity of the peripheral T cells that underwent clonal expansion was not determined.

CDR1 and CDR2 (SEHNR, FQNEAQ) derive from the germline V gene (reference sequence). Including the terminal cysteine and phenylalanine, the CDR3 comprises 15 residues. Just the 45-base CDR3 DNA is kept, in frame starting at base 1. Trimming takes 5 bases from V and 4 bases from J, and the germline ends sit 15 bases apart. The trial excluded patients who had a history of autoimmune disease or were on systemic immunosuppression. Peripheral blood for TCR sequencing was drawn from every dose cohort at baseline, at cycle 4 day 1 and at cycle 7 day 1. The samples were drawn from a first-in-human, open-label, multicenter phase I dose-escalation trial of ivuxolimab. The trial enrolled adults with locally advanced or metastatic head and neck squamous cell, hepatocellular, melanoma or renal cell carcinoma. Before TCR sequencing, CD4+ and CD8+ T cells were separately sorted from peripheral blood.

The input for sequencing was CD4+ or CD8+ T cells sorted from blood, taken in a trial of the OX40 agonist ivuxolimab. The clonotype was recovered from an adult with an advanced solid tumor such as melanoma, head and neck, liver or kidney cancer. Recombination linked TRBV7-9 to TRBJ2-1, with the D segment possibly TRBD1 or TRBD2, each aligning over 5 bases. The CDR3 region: CASSPGTLIYNEQFF. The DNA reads TGTGCCAGCAGCCCTGGGACCCTCATATACAATGAGCAGTTCTTC.